This paragraph reports one T cell receptor beta chain. Seattle enrolled patients during active infection and tracked them longitudinally. This specimen belongs to a study of blood T cell repertoires in COVID-19. Clones were read by immunoSEQ multiplex PCR, and TCRdb kept only the in-frame ones, dropping some. The sample yields some 260,000 clones, about nine tenths seen once. The sample consisted of peripheral blood. The sequence was obtained from a woman aged 25 to 39 with COVID-19, enrolled during active disease.

CDR3 sequence: CASSLQGAYEQYF. CDR3 nucleotides: TGTGCCAGCAGCTTGCAGGGCGCCTACGAGCAGTACTTC. This rearrangement joins TRBV5-4 to TRBJ2-7; D is perhaps TRBD1 (5 bases). Trimming took 1 base from V and 2 from J, leaving 7 bases between them. Per germline, CDR1 SGHNT and CDR2 YYREEE (reference sequence). CDR3 length equals 13 residues.